One T cell receptor beta chain is described in this entry. Only in-frame clones appear in the TCRdb table, and some are missing; sequencing was by immunoSEQ multiplex PCR. The sample records over 350,000 clones, more than 80% being singletons. This CDR3 contains 15 residues. With 5 bases removed from V and 1 base from J, the gap between germline ends came to 14 bases. Per germline, CDR1 LNHDA and CDR2 SQIVND (reference sequence). This sample is part of a study of blood T cell repertoires in COVID-19. The wider study: T cells, B-cell-depleted T cells, or PBMCs supplied cDNA or gDNA.

The sequence came from a woman aged 25 to 39 with active or convalescent COVID-19. The source material was peripheral blood. The rearrangement uses TRBV19 and TRBJ1-1; D not resolved. The CDR3 nucleotides are TGTGCCAGTAGTTCGATACGACAAACGAACACTGAAGCTTTCTTT. Residues: CASSSIRQTNTEAFF.